These T cell receptor beta chains were read from a single sample in a study of OX40 agonist ivuxolimab in advanced cancers. Assay used: immunoSEQ multiplex PCR; TCRdb lists only in-frame clones, some missing. This table has roughly 62,000 clones, about 90% appearing once. This material consisted of CD4+ or CD8+ T cells sorted from blood, taken in a trial of the OX40 agonist ivuxolimab. Receptors originate from an adult with an advanced solid tumor such as melanoma, head and neck, liver or kidney cancer. CDR3s include the opening cysteine and the closing phenylalanine or tryptophan. The order of the fields is J gene, V gene, clone size, CDR3 protein. Clone size is shown for a subset of rows, as once, few, many or a class of expanded clone.

>TRBJ2-7|TRBV28|once
CASSLESPGTGTYEQYF
>TRBJ1-2|TRBV15|NA
CATSPGGVGSYGYTF
>TRBJ2-3|TRBV4-1|NA
CASSQPPGTGTTDTQYF
>TRBJ2-1|TRBV7-2|NA
CASSLGAGELVSEQFF
>TRBJ2-3|TRBV11-3|NA
CASSPFGGPDTQYF
>TRBJ2-3|TRBV27|once
CASSFSNLDTQYF
>TRBJ2-7|TRBV5-5|NA
CASSLRTSGYEQYF
>TRBJ2-1|TRBV18|NA
CASSSLTLGDNEQFF
>TRBJ2-7|TRBV28|NA
CASSPGGSAHPGYF
>TRBJ1-2|TRBV7-9|NA
CASSAAGGLNYGYTF
>TRBJ2-3|TRBV7-9|NA
CASSPGLAGSDTQYF
>TRBJ2-5|TRBV9|NA
CASSVGSYQETQYF
>TRBJ1-2|TRBV9|NA
CASSVARGQAGYTF
>TRBJ2-7|TRBV7-2|NA
CASSVQQVYEQYF
>TRBJ2-7|TRBV6-1|NA
CASSEIEGLLYEQYF
>TRBJ1-2|TRBV15|NA
CATSRDFGSKNYGYTF
>TRBJ1-1|TRBV11-2|NA
CASSLHHTEAFF
>TRBJ2-1|TRBV7-2|once
CASSLPLSGGDEQFF
>TRBJ2-2|TRBV19|NA
CASSMAGGVGGELFF
>TRBJ2-7|TRBV5-4|NA
CASSLRTSGRTYEQYF
>TRBJ2-7|TRBV19|NA
CASSIADNYEQYF
>TRBJ1-4|TRBV19|NA
CASSIGGQKLFF
>TRBJ2-1|TRBV4-1|few
CASSQEFTTIDEQFF
>TRBJ1-5|TRBV19|NA
CASSTGGPFADQPQHF
>TRBJ2-2|TRBV6-5|NA
CASRNTGELFF
>TRBJ2-7|TRBV4-2|NA
CASSQAGYEQYF
>TRBJ2-5|TRBV9|once
CASSPLGQVKETQYF
>TRBJ2-2|TRBV28|NA
CASRLNTAVGTGELFF
>TRBJ2-7|TRBV6-5|NA
CASSLTGPNSYEQYF
>TRBJ2-5|TRBV4-1|NA
CASSLSQGLMETQYF
>TRBJ1-1|TRBV4-2|NA
CASSPTGGNTEAFF
>TRBJ2-7|TRBV7-3|NA
CASSPDSSYEQYF
>TRBJ1-3|TRBV5-8|NA
CASSIRYSGNTIYF
>TRBJ1-4|TRBV2|NA
CASSGTDVATNEKLFF
>TRBJ1-5|TRBV30|NA
CAWSVRGNQPQHF
>TRBJ2-1|TRBV4-3|NA
CASSQEGTDIYSYNEQFF
>TRBJ2-1|TRBV28|few
CASNNGREEQFF
>TRBJ2-1|TRBV28|NA
CASSPLIATAGVGNEQFF
>TRBJ2-2|TRBV14|NA
CASSQGYSYTGELFF
>TRBJ2-7|TRBV14|NA
CASSQDKTGLYEQYF
>TRBJ2-6|TRBV4-2|NA
CASSQEQGAGANVLTF
>TRBJ2-1|TRBV7-9|NA
CASSSTGTSINEQFF
>TRBJ2-3|TRBV29-1|once
CSVYGTPSTDTQYF
>TRBJ2-1|TRBV7-9|NA
CASSLQLAIRNEQFF
>TRBJ2-5|TRBV27|NA
CASSWGQETQYF